The clone carrying this T cell receptor (beta chain) was counted at least ten times. These data are taken from a study of T cells in Graves' hyperthyroidism and ophthalmopathy. Per germline, CDR1 DFQATT and CDR2 SNEGSKA (reference sequence). The CDR3 has 14 residues. V was trimmed by 1 base and J by 0 bases, leaving 7 bases between them. What was amplified from RNA transcripts were TCR beta CDR3 regions. With the HTBI primer set, the TCR CDR3 went through a first round of RT-PCR. Each CDR3 protein gets one entry after TCRdb re-called the multiplex PCR reads with MiXCR. The sample lists 490,000 or so distinct CDR3 sequences; 35% to 50% were seen once.

The sequencing sample was made of peripheral blood or thyroid tissue (not recorded which). This sequence originates from an adult woman with Graves' disease, either hyperthyroidism or ophthalmopathy (not recorded which). V is TRBV20-1 and J is TRBJ1-5; no firm D call. CDR3 DNA sequence: TGCAGTGCTAGAGGTCCAAATAGCAATCAGCCCCAGCATTTT. The encoded protein is CSARGPNSNQPQHF.